One sample yielded the 23 T cell receptor beta chains listed below, sequenced in a study of T-cell reconstitution after alpha-beta-depleted transplantation in children. Preparation of the TCRbeta library involved a method that used unique molecular identifiers. TCRdb fed the PCR reads into MiXCR, producing one record per CDR3 protein. The sample lists hundreds of thousands of distinct CDR3 sequences, 9.5% to 15% occurring once. The material sequenced was PBMCs from the stem cell graft donor, taken from the stem cell graft. The source is a human donor who donated a stem cell graft to a child with acute lymphoblastic leukemia.

J is TRBJ2-1 and V is TRBV11-2; D unresolved. The CDR3 sequence is 12 residues long. Germline V gene lookup returns CDR1 SGHAT and CDR2 FQNNGV. V was cut by 8 bases and J by 10 bases, with 15 bases left in between. The CDR3 is CASGSANREQFF. DNA for the CDR3: TGTGCCAGCGGCTCCGCTAACCGCGAGCAGTTCTTC. Based on the CDR3 plus reference TRBV11-2 and TRBJ2-1, the full variable domain is EAGVAQSPRYKIIEKRQSVAFWCNPISGHATLYWYQQILGQGPKLLIQFQNNGVVDDSQLPKDRFSAERLKGVDSTLKIQPAKLEDSAVYLCASGSANREQFFGPGTRLTVL.

This clonotype was found many times. The gene calls are TRBV6-5 and TRBJ2-7; 9 nucleotides agree with TRBD1. This CDR3 region has 13 residues. Germline V gene data show CDR1 as MNHEY and CDR2 as SVGAGI. V lost 6 bases, J lost 2 bases, and 2 bases stayed unmatched. The CDR3 loop reads CASSRDRAYEQYF. CDR3 bases: TGTGCCAGCAGCCGGGACAGGGCCTACGAGCAGTACTTC.

In the case of this clonotype: This clone may be a read error of a much larger clone one base away. This sequence joins TRBV7-2 and TRBJ2-3; possibly TRBD2 for D (5 bases). The CDR3 totals 16 residues. CDR1 SGHTA and CDR2 FQGNSA come from the germline V gene. In DNA form, the CDR3 reads TGTGCCAGCAGCTTAAGTAGCGCCCTAAAGGCAGATACGCACTATTTT. Translating gives CASSLSSALKADTHYF.

This clonotype was counted many times. This rearrangement joins TRBV12-3 or TRBV12-4 to TRBJ1-2, with unresolved D. V lost 1 base to trimming and J lost 6 bases, with 3 bases between them. The CDR3 covers 11 residues. CDR3: CASSLVDGYTF. In DNA form, the CDR3 reads TGTGCCAGCAGTTTAGTAGATGGCTACACCTTC.

The CDR3 DNA reads TGCAGTGCCCATCACTACGAGCAGTACTTC. Translated: CSAHHYEQYF. The chain employs TRBV20-1 and TRBJ2-7, with D unclear. V gave up 6 bases and J gave up 3 bases, with 6 bases separating them. Germline V CDR1 and CDR2: DFQATT, SNEGSKA (reference sequence). The CDR3 is 10 residues long.

The chain has TRBV6-1 and TRBJ2-5, with a possible D match to TRBD2 (6 bases). The germline V and J ends were trimmed by 6 bases and 6 bases, with 14 bases remaining between them. Germline CDR1 reads MNHNS; CDR2 reads SASEGT. The CDR3 is 13 amino acids. This CDR3 reads CASSKSGVQTQYF. The CDR3, as DNA: TGTGCCAGCAGCAAGTCGGGGGTCCAGACCCAGTACTTC.

This clonotype was counted at least ten times. CDR3 nucleotide sequence: TGTGCCAGCAACGGTCGGGACGGGGGGGCCTATACGCAGTATTTT. This encodes CASNGRDGGAYTQYF. This chain uses TRBV27 with TRBJ2-3; 8 nucleotides align to TRBD2. J lost 7 bases, V lost 7 bases, and 13 bases had no gene match. Germline lookup yields CDR1 MNHEY and CDR2 SMNVEV (reference sequence). CDR3 length equals 15 residues.

This clonotype was recorded many times. The V call is TRBV27, the J call TRBJ2-1; unclear D gene. V gave up 11 bases and J gave up 8 bases, with 7 bases separating them. Germline CDR1 MNHEY, CDR2 SMNVEV (reference sequence). This CDR3 region has 9 residues. The CDR3 nucleotides read TGTGCCCGGTGCCATGAGCAGTTCTTC. Translation gives CARCHEQFF.

The CDR3 nucleotides read TGTGCCAGTACATTGGGTCAGAACAGGGGGCTGGATTATGGCTACACCTTC. Translation: CASTLGQNRGLDYGYTF. The chain carries TRBV19 and TRBJ1-2; 9 positions agree with TRBD1. The V gene end was trimmed by 7 bases and the J gene end by 5 bases; junction bases not matched to a gene: 17. This CDR3 has 17 amino acids. CDR1 and CDR2 from the germline V gene are LNHDA and SQIVND (reference sequence).

At least ten counts were recorded for this clonotype. The rearrangement uses TRBV20-1 and TRBJ1-2; 7 nucleotides agree with TRBD1. The CDR3 contains 14 residues. V was pared by 0 bases and J by 3 bases, with 4 bases of the junction left unmatched. Germline V gives CDR1 DFQATT, CDR2 SNEGSKA (reference sequence). Here the CDR3 DNA reads TGCAGTGCTAGAGATACAGGGGTCTACTATGGCTACACCTTC. Amino acids: CSARDTGVYYGYTF.

Many counts were recorded for this clonotype. The genes are TRBV6-2 or TRBV6-3 and TRBJ2-1, with D possibly being TRBD2 (6 bases). V was clipped by 6 bases and J by 3 bases, with 12 bases between them. Germline V gene lookup returns CDR1 MNHEY and CDR2 SVGEGT. The CDR3 is 14 amino acids. The CDR3 spells CASSHSSVYNEQFF. The CDR3 region has the DNA TGTGCCAGCAGCCACTCTAGCGTCTACAATGAGCAGTTCTTC.

In this sample, this clonotype turned up many times. The chain uses TRBV11-2 and TRBJ1-1, with TRBD1 matching over 11 bases. CDR3 size: 16 residues. Germline loops: CDR1 SGHAT, CDR2 FQNNGV. Trimming took 4 bases from V and 4 from J; bases not matched to a gene: 8. In nucleotides, the CDR3 is TGTGCCAGCAGCTCTGGACAGGGGGCCTTTCTCACTGAAGCTTTCTTT. Amino acid sequence: CASSSGQGAFLTEAFF. The full variable domain, with the rest looked up from reference TRBV11-2 and TRBJ1-1, is EAGVAQSPRYKIIEKRQSVAFWCNPISGHATLYWYQQILGQGPKLLIQFQNNGVVDDSQLPKDRFSAERLKGVDSTLKIQPAKLEDSAVYLCASSSGQGAFLTEAFFGQGTRLTVV.

Only a few counts were recorded for this clonotype. The chain has TRBV24-1 and TRBJ2-6; D uncertain. V was trimmed by 6 bases and J by 8 bases, leaving 10 bases between them. Germline values: CDR1 KGHDR, CDR2 SFDVKD. This CDR3 is built from 13 residues. CDR3 nucleotides: TGTGCCACCAGTCCCGGTGGTCCCAACGTCCTGACTTTC. It codes for CATSPGGPNVLTF.

This clonotype showed up many times. This chain links TRBV28 with TRBJ2-5; possible D gene TRBD1, 5 bases. The ends were cut back, 5 bases at V and 5 bases at J, with 12 bases in the middle. Germline values: CDR1 MDHEN, CDR2 SYDVKM. The CDR3 extends over 13 amino acids. The CDR3 DNA follows: TGTGCCAGCAGTATAGGGGTAGGGGAGACCCAGTACTTC. It encodes CASSIGVGETQYF.

At least ten counts were recorded for this clonotype. The chain links TRBV12-3 or TRBV12-4 to TRBJ2-3, with 13 positions matching TRBD2. Trimming at V came to 3 bases and at J to 6 bases, leaving 3 bases not matched to a gene. This CDR3 is built from 15 residues. CDR3 in DNA: TGTGCCAGCAGTTTCACTAGCGGGGGGGAGGATACGCAGTATTTT. This translates into CASSFTSGGEDTQYF.

Comments on this clonotype: A much larger clone lies a single base off, so this may be a read error. The rearrangement joins TRBV21-1 to TRBJ2-7; the D call in the table, TRBD1, was not verified against the DNA. TRBV21-1 is a recognized pseudogene. The CDR3 runs 16 residues. Here the CDR3 DNA reads TGTGCCAGCAGCCTTCGCCCGGACAGGGTAAACTACAAGCAGTACTTC. Translated: CASSLRPDRVNYKQYF.

This clonotype was picked up many times. The rearrangement links TRBV7-2 to TRBJ1-5; D gene uncertain. Deletions cut 1 base from V and 5 bases from J, with 6 bases between. Germline CDR1 SGHTA, CDR2 FQGNSA. The CDR3 is 13 amino acids. The CDR3, as DNA: TGTGCCAGCAGCTTAGGCTCGGATCAGCCCCAGCATTTT. Its translation is CASSLGSDQPQHF.

This clonotype was recorded many times. The rearrangement uses TRBV4-3 and TRBJ2-7; TRBD1 or TRBD2 may be the D gene (5 bases each). Germline V lookup: CDR1 LGHNA, CDR2 YSLEER. With 1 base removed from V and 0 bases from J, the gap between germline ends came to 19 bases. The CDR3 totals 18 residues. CDR3 DNA: TGCGCCAGCAGCCAAGCCCAAGTCGGACACGGGACCTCCTACGAGCAGTACTTC. Translating it yields CASSQAQVGHGTSYEQYF.

This clonotype came up many times. The CDR3 sequence is CSVDQSKDPDGGLNYGYTF. The CDR3 DNA sequence: TGCAGCGTTGATCAAAGCAAGGACCCGGACGGGGGGCTTAACTATGGCTACACCTTC. This chain joins TRBV29-1 and TRBJ1-2; possible D gene TRBD1, 6 bases. The CDR3 runs 19 residues. The germline V and J ends were trimmed by 3 bases and 1 base, with 27 bases remaining between them. The germline V gene encodes CDR1 SQVTM and CDR2 ANQGSEA.

This rearrangement joins TRBV20-1 to TRBJ2-7, with TRBD1 matching over 7 bases. The CDR3 runs 14 residues. CDR1 is DFQATT, CDR2 SNEGSKA, per germline (reference sequence). With V trimmed by 3 bases and J by 1 base, 6 bases remained unmatched. CDR3 sequence: CSARGTAVSYEQYF. The CDR3 nucleotides read TGCAGTGCTAGGGGGACAGCGGTTTCCTACGAGCAGTACTTC.

In its sample, this clonotype was seen many times. The chain employs TRBV24-1 and TRBJ2-3; D may be TRBD1 (6 bases). Germline CDR1 is KGHDR and CDR2 is SFDVKD. V gave up 1 base and J gave up 3 bases, with 22 bases separating them. This CDR3 contains 19 residues. The CDR3 loop is CATSDLPELGRGGTDTQYF. The CDR3 DNA reads TGTGCCACCAGTGATTTACCGGAGTTGGGCAGGGGTGGGACAGATACGCAGTATTTT.

The chain is built from TRBV30 and TRBJ2-7, with 7 bases fitting TRBD1. This CDR3 comprises 14 residues. CDR1 GTSNPN and CDR2 SVGIG come from the germline V gene (reference sequence). The J segment lost 5 bases and the V segment lost 2 bases, leaving 9 bases of the junction unmatched. The CDR3 here is CAWSKQGFLDEQYF. The CDR3 DNA is TGTGCCTGGAGTAAACAGGGGTTTTTGGACGAGCAGTACTTC.

This clonotype has a count of ten or more. J is TRBJ2-6 and V is TRBV27; D remains ambiguous. Germline CDR1 reads MNHEY; CDR2 reads SMNVEV (reference sequence). The CDR3 is 14 residues long. V was pared by 6 bases and J by 0 bases, with 6 bases between. The CDR3 loop is CASSSFSGANVLTF. The CDR3 DNA reads TGTGCCAGCAGCTCGTTCTCTGGGGCCAACGTCCTGACTTTC.